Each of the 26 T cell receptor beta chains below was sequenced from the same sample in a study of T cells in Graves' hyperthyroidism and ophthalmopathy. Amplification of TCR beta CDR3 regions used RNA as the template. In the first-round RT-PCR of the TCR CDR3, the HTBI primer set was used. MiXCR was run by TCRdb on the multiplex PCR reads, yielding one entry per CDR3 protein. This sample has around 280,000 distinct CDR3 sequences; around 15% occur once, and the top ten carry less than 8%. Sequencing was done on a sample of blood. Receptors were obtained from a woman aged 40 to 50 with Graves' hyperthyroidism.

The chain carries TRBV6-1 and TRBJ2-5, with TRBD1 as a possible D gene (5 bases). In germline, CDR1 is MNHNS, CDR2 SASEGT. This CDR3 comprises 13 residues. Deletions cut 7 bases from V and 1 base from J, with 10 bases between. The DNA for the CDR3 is TGTGCCAGCACCGCAGGGTCCCAAGAGACCCAGTACTTC. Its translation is CASTAGSQETQYF.

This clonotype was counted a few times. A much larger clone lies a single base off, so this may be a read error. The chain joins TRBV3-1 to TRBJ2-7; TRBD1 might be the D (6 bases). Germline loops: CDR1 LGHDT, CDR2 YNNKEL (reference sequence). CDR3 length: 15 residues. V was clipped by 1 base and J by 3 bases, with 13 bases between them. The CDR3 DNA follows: TGTGCCAGCAGCCAAGTGGCGACAGGAGACTACGAGCAGTACTTC. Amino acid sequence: CASSQVATGDYEQYF.

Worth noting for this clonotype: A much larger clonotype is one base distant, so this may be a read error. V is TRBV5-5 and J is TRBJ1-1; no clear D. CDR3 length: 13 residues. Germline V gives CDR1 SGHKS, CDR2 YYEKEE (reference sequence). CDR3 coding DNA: TGTGCCAACAGCGGATCGACGAACACTGAAGCTTTCTTT. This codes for CANSGSTNTEAFF.

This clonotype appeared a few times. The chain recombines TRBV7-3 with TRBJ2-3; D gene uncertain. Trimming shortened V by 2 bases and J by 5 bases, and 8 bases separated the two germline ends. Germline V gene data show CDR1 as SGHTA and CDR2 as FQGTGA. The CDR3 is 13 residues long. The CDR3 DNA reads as TGTGCCAGCAGCTTACAAGACGAAGATACGCAGTATTTT. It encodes CASSLQDEDTQYF.

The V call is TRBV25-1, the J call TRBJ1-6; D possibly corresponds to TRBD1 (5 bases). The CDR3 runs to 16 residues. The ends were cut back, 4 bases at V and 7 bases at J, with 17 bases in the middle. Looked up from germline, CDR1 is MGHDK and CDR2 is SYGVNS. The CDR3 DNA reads TGTGCCAGCAGTGTTGTAGGCGGGACGGAAAATTCACCCCTCCACTTT. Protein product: CASSVVGGTENSPLHF.

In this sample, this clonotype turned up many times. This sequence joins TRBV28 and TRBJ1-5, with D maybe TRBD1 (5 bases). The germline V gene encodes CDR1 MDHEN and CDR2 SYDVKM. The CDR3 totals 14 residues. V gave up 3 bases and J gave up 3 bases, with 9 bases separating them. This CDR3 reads CASSLIQDNQPQHF. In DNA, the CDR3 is TGTGCCAGCAGTTTGATACAGGACAATCAGCCCCAGCATTTT.

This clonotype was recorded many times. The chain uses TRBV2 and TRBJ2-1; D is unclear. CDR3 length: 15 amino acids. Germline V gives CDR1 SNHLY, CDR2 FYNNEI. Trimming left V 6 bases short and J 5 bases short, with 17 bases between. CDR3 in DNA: TGTGCCAGCAGGGCAAAGGTGATTTTCGACAATGAGCAGTTCTTC. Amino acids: CASRAKVIFDNEQFF.

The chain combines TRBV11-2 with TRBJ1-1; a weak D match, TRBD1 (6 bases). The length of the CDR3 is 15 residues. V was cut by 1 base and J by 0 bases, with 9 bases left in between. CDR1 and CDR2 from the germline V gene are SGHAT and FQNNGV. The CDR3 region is CASSLVGGLNTEAFF. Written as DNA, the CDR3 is TGTGCCAGCAGCTTAGTCGGGGGGCTGAACACTGAAGCTTTCTTT.

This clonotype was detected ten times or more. CDR3 sequence reads: CAISDRGYEQYF. The CDR3 DNA sequence: TGTGCCATCAGTGACAGGGGTTACGAGCAGTACTTC. J is TRBJ2-7 and V is TRBV10-3, with a tentative D call TRBD1 (6 bases). V was shortened by 3 bases and J by 4 bases, with 7 bases between the two germline ends. Germline V gene lookup returns CDR1 ENHRY and CDR2 SYGVKD. The CDR3 covers 12 residues.

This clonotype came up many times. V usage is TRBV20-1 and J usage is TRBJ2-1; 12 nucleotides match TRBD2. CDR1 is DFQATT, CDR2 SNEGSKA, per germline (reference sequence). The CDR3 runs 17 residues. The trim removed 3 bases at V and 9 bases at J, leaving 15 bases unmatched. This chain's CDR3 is CSASLVGLAGGPGEQFF. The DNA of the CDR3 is TGCAGTGCTAGTCTTGTTGGGCTAGCGGGAGGGCCGGGTGAGCAGTTCTTC.

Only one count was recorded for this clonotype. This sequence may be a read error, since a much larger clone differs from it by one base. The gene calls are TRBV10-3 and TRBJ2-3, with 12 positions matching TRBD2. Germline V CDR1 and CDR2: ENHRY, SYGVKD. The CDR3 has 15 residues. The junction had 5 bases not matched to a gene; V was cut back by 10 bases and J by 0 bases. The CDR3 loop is CASGTSGSSTDTQYF. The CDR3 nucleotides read TGTGCCAGCGGGACTAGCGGGTCTAGCACAGATACGCAGTATTTT.

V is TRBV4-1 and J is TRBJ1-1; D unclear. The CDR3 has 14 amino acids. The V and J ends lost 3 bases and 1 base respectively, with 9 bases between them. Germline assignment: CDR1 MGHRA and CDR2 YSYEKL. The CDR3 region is CASSHGPRNTEAFF. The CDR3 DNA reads TGCGCCAGCAGCCACGGACCTCGGAACACTGAAGCTTTCTTT.

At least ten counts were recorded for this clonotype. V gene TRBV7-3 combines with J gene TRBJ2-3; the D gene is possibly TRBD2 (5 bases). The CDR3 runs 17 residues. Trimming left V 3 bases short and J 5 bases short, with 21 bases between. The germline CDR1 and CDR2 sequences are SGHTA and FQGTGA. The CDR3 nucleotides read TGTGCCAGCAGCTTCCTCCCAGCGGAACCCTCCGGAGATACGCAGTATTTT. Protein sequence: CASSFLPAEPSGDTQYF.

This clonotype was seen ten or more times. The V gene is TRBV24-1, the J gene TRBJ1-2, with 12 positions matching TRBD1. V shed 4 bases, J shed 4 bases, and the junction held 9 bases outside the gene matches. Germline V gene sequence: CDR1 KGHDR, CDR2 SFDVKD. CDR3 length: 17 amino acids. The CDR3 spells CATSDASGTGGVYGYTF. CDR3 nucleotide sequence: TGTGCCACCAGTGACGCCTCCGGGACAGGGGGCGTCTATGGCTACACCTTC.

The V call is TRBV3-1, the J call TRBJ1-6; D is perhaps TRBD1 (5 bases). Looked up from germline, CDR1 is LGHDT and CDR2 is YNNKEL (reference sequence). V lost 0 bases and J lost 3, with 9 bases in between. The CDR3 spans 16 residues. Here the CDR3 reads CASSQDLGGYNSPLHF. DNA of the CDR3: TGTGCCAGCAGCCAAGACTTGGGGGGCTATAATTCACCCCTCCACTTT.

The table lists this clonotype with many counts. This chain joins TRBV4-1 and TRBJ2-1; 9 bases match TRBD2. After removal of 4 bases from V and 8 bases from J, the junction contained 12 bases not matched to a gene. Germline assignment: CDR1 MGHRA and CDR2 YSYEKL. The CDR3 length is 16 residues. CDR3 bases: TGCGCCAGCAGCCCTTCCGCAGCGGGAGGTACTCATGAGCAGTTCTTC. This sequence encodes CASSPSAAGGTHEQFF.

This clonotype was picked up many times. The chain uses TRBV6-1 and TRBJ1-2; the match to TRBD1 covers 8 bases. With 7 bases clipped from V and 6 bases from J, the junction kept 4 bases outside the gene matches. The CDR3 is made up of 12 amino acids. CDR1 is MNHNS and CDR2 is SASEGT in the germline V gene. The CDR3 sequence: CASTPTGDGYTF. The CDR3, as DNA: TGTGCCAGCACCCCGACAGGGGATGGCTACACCTTC.

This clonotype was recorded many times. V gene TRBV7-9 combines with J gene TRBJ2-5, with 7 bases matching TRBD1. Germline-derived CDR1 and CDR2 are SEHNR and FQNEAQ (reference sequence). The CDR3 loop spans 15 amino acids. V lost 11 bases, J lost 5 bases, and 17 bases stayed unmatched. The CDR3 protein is CAVAKDRDGVETQYF. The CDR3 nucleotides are TGTGCCGTCGCCAAAGACAGGGACGGGGTGGAGACCCAGTACTTC.

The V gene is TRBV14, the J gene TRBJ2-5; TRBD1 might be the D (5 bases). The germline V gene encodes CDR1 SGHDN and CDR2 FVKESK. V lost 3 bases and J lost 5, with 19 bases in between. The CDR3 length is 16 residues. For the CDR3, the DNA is TGTGCCAGCAGCCACCTACACGGACAAGGGCAGGAGACCCAGTACTTC. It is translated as CASSHLHGQGQETQYF.

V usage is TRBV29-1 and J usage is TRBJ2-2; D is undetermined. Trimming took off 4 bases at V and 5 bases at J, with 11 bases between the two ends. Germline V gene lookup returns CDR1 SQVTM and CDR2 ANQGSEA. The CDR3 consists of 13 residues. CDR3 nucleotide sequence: TGCAGCGTTGCTGGGTTAAGGACCGGGGAGCTGTTTTTT. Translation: CSVAGLRTGELFF.

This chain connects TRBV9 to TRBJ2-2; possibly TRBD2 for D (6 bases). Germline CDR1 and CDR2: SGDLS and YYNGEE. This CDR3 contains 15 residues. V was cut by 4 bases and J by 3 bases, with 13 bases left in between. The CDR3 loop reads CASSSEGRYTGELFF. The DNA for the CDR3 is TGTGCCAGCAGCTCCGAGGGGAGGTACACCGGGGAGCTGTTTTTT. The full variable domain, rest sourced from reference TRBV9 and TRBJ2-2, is DSGVTQTPKHLITATGQRVTLRCSPRSGDLSVYWYQQSLDQGLQFLIQYYNGEERAKGNILERFSAQQFPDLHSELNLSSLELGDSALYFCASSSEGRYTGELFFGEGSRLTVL.

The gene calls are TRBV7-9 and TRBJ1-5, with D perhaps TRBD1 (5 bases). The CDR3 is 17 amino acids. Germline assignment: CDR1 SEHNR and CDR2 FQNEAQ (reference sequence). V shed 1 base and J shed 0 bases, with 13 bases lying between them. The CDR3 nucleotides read TGTGCCAGCAGCTTAGGACACCGCGGGGGTAGCAATCAGCCCCAGCATTTT. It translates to CASSLGHRGGSNQPQHF. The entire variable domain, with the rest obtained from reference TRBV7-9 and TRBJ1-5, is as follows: DTGVSQNPRHKITKRGQNVTFRCDPISEHNRLYWYRQTLGQGPEFLTYFQNEAQLEKSRLLSDRFSAERPKGSFSTLEIQRTEQGDSAMYLCASSLGHRGGSNQPQHFGDGTRLSIL.

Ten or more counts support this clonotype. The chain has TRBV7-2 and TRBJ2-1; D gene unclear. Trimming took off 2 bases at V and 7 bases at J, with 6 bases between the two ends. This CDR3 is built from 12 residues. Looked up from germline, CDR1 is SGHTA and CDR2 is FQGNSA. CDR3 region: CASSLTRNEQFF. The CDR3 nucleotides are TGTGCCAGCAGCTTAACCAGGAATGAGCAGTTCTTC.

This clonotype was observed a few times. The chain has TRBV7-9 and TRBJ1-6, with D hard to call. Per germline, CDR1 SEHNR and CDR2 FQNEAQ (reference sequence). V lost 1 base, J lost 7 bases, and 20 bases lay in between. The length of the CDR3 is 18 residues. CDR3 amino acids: CASSLGFKQQKRNSPLHF. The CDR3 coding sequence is TGTGCCAGCAGCTTAGGGTTCAAACAGCAAAAGAGGAATTCACCCCTCCACTTT.

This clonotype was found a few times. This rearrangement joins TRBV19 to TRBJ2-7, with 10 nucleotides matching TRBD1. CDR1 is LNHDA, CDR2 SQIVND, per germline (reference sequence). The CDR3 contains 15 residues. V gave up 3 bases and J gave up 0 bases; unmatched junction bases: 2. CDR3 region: CASSIGTGDSYEQYF. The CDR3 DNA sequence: TGTGCCAGTAGTATCGGGACAGGGGACTCCTACGAGCAGTACTTC.

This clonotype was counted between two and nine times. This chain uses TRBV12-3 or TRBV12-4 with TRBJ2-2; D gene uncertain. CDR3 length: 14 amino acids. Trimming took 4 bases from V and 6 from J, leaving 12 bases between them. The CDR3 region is CASSSRDRAGELFF. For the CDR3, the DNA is TGTGCCAGCAGTTCACGCGACCGAGCCGGGGAGCTGTTTTTT.